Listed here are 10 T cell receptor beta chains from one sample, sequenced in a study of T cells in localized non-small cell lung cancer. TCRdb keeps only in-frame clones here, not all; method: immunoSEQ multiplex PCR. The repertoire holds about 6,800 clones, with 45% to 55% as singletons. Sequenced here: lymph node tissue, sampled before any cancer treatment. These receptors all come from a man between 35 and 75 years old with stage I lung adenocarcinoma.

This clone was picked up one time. CDR3 sequence reads: CASSPPNNSGNTIYF. For the CDR3, the DNA is TGTGCCAGCTCACCACCTAACAACTCTGGAAACACCATATATTTT. This chain links TRBV18 with TRBJ1-3; D gene ambiguous. The V and J ends lost 0 bases and 0 bases respectively, with 6 bases between them. This CDR3 region has 15 residues. CDR1 KGHSH and CDR2 LQKENI come from the germline V gene.

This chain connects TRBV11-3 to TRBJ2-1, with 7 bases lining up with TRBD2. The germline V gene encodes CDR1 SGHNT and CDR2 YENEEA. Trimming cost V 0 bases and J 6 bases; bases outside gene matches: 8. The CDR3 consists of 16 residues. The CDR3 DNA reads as TGTGCCAGCAGCTTAGATCGGGGGGTCTATGGCAATGAGCAGTTCTTC. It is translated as CASSLDRGVYGNEQFF.

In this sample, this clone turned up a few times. The CDR3 DNA follows: TGTGCCATCAGCTTCGGGGGGTTGGACGAGCAGTACTTC. Translating it yields CAISFGGLDEQYF. This chain uses TRBV6-8 with TRBJ2-7, with 7 bases fitting TRBD2. The V segment lost 10 bases and the J segment 5 bases; nucleotides outside the gene matches: 11. The CDR3 length is 13 residues. CDR1 and CDR2 (germline): MNHGY, SAAAGT.

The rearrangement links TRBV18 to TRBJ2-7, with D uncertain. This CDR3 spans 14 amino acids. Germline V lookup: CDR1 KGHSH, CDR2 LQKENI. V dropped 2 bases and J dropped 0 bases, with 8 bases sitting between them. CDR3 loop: CASSPGVSSYEQYF. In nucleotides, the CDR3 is TGTGCCAGCTCACCAGGGGTGAGCTCCTACGAGCAGTACTTC.

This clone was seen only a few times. The CDR3, as DNA: TGTGCCAGCAGCCAAAGCGGGGGGACGCACAATGAGCAGTTCTTC. This codes for CASSQSGGTHNEQFF. The chain uses TRBV5-8 and TRBJ2-1; TRBD2 matches 9 bases. The germline CDR1 and CDR2 sequences are SGHTS and YDEGEE. V was clipped by 4 bases and J by 5 bases; unmatched bases: 7. The CDR3 covers 15 residues.

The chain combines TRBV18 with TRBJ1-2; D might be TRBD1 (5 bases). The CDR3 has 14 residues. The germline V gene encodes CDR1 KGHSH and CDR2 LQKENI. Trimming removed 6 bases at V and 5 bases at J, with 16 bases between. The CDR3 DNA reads TGTGCCAGCTCCCCCGGGGGAGGGGAGTATGGCTACACCTTC. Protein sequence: CASSPGGGEYGYTF.

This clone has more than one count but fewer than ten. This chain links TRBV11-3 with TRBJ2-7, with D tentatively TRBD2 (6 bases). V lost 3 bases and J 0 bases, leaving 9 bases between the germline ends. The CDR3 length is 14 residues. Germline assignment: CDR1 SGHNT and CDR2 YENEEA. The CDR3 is CASSFSGSSYEQYF. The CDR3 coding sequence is TGTGCCAGCAGCTTCTCCGGGAGCTCCTACGAGCAGTACTTC.

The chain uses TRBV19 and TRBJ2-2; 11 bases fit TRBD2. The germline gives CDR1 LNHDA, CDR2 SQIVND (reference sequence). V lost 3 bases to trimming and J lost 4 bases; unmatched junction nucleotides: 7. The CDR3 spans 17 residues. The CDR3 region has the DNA TGTGCCAGTAGTATCCCCCGACTAGCGGGACGCACCGGGGAGCTGTTTTTT. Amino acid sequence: CASSIPRLAGRTGELFF.

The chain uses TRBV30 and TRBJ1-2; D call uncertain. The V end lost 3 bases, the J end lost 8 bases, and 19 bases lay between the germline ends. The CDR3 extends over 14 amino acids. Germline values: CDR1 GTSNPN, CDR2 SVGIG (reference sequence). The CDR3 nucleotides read TGTGCCTGGAGCGGGCGGCGACAAGTGCGGGGCTACACCTTC. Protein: CAWSGRRQVRGYTF.

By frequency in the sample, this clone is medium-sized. The CDR3 DNA sequence: TGTGCCAGCAGTCCTACAGGGCGCAGTTCCGAGCAGTACTTC. Its translation: CASSPTGRSSEQYF. This chain links TRBV6-8 with TRBJ2-7; weak D call: TRBD1 (6 bases). V lost 5 bases to trimming and J lost 6 bases, with 17 bases between them. The CDR3 covers 14 residues. Germline V gives CDR1 MNHGY, CDR2 SAAAGT.